Sequencing of this T cell receptor beta chain was carried out in a study of T cell repertoires in cytomegalovirus infection. A single record per CDR3 protein comes from TCRdb applying MiXCR to the reads. The sample includes approximately 990,000 distinct CDR3 sequences, roughly 31% of them seen just once. This CDR3 region has 15 residues. Trimming took off 2 bases at V and 4 bases at J, with 14 bases between the two ends. Findings of the study overall: What dominated the ex vivo response were HLA-C-restricted CMV-specific TCR beta clonotypes. Individuals carrying CMV plus the relevant HLA were identified by cumulative frequency of public TCR beta families.

A note on this clonotype: The target antigen is unknown.

The J gene is TRBJ1-2, the V gene TRBV12-3 or TRBV12-4; D perhaps matches TRBD1 (6 bases). The origin of this receptor is a human donor in good health (CMV status not recorded). Some clones in this sample may be carry-over from other donors' samples. Sample: cultured CD8+ T cells from PBMCs, taken from culture after CMV antigen stimulation. CDR3 sequence reads: CASSLSEQGVYGYTF. The CDR3 region has the DNA TGTGCCAGCAGTTTAAGTGAACAGGGAGTCTATGGCTACACCTTC.